This T cell receptor beta chain was profiled in a study of blood T cell repertoires in COVID-19. Study as a whole: Acute-phase and convalescent COVID-19 samples originated in the United States, Italy and Spain. PBMCs, B-cell-depleted T cells, or T cells were the source of the cDNA or gDNA that made up the material.

This clone occurred many times. The authors' processing: Researchers report that nucleated cell counts were estimated from reference gene primer amplification. Repertoires were generated with immunoSEQ multiplex PCR, while TCRdb's copy carries only in-frame clones and drops some. From that table come the V and J calls and clone size; the DNA was used to work out D and trimming. The data hold approximately 380,000 clones, with roughly 85% observed a single time. V dropped 7 bases and J dropped 2; count of bases not matched to a gene: 3. Germline CDR1 MNHEY, CDR2 SVGAGI. The CDR3 is 14 residues long. The rearrangement joins TRBV6-5 to TRBJ1-5; 9 positions match TRBD1. Sequencing input: peripheral blood. The clonotype originates from a woman aged 18-29 years with acute or convalescent COVID-19. DNA for the CDR3: TGTGCCAGCACTAGGACAGGGGGCAATCAGCCCCAGCATTTT. Translating gives CASTRTGGNQPQHF.